This T cell receptor beta chain was observed in a study of lymphopenia after photon versus proton radiotherapy. Study-wide results and caveats: Authors raise, but do not show, better survival with proton therapy. Under photons, naive T cells and diversity fell while effector/memory populations rose. A bigger post-nadir fall in TCR diversity correlated inversely with survival time in deceased patients. After lymphocyte nadir, photon-treated repertoires showed oligoclonal expansion, especially CD8+ Temra.

Per the germline V gene, CDR1 is GTSNPN and CDR2 is SVGIG (reference sequence). The CDR3 spans 12 residues. The V gene lost 3 bases and the J gene lost 6 bases, with 11 bases spanning the gap. The table came from immunoSEQ multiplex PCR; TCRdb's copy has only in-frame clones and leaves some out. The table lists 70,000 or so clones, just under 95% of them singletons. Details on this clone: Its specificity is unknown.

The J gene is TRBJ1-2, the V gene TRBV30; D gene uncertain. The sequence derives from a woman in her forties with cholangiocarcinoma. The material sequenced was peripheral blood, taken from a patient treated with photon-based radiotherapy. DNA for the CDR3: TGTGCCTGGAGCCTCGGAGGTAATGGCTACACCTTC. It is translated as CAWSLGGNGYTF.